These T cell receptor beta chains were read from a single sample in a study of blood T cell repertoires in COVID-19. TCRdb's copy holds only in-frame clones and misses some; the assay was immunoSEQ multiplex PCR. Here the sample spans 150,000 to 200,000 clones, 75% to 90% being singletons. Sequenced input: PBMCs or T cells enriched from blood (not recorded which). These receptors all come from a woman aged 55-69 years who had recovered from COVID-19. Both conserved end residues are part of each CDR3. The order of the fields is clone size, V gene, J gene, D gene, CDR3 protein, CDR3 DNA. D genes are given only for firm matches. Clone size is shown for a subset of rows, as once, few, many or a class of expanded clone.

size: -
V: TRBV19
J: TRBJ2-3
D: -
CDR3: CASCSGVLGTDTQYF
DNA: TGTGCCAGTTGCTCGGGGGTTCTGGGCACAGATACGCAGTATTTT

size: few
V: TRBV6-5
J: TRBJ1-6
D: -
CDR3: CASSTGNSYNSPLHF
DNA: TGTGCCAGCAGTACAGGGAACTCCTATAATTCACCCCTCCACTTT

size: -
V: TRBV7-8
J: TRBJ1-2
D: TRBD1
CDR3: CASSLGGTGAYGYTF
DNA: TGTGCCAGCAGCTTAGGTGGGACAGGGGCCTATGGCTACACCTTC

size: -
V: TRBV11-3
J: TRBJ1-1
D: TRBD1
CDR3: CASSKGGQGSTEAFF
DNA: TGTGCCAGCAGCAAGGGGGGACAGGGGAGCACTGAAGCTTTCTTT

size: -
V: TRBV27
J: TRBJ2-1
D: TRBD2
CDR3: CASSFGAWGGSGEQFF
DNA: TGTGCCAGCAGTTTTGGAGCGTGGGGGGGATCTGGTGAGCAGTTCTTC

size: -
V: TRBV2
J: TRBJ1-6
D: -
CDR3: CASGGARNSPLHF
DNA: TGTGCCAGCGGTGGGGCCCGTAATTCACCCCTCCACTTT

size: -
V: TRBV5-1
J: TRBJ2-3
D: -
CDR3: CASSLVPGQGDTQYF
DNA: TGCGCCAGCAGCTTGGTTCCGGGACAAGGAGATACGCAGTATTTT

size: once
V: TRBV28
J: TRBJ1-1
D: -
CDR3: CASSSPWEGAEAFF
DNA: TGTGCCAGCAGTTCTCCCTGGGAGGGCGCTGAAGCTTTCTTT

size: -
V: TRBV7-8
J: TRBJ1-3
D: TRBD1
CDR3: CASSLVDRGSSLYF
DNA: TGTGCCAGCAGCTTAGTGGACAGGGGAAGTTCCTTATATTTT

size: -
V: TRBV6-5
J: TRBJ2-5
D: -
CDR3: CASSIPGAETQYF
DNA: TGTGCCAGCAGTATCCCTGGGGCGGAGACCCAGTACTTC

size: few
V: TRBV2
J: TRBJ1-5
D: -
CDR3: CASQGNSNQPQHF
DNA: TGTGCCAGCCAGGGGAATAGCAATCAGCCCCAGCATTTT

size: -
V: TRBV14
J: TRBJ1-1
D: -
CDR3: CASSQEAGRSEAFF
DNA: TGTGCCAGCAGCCAAGAGGCAGGGAGGTCTGAAGCTTTCTTT

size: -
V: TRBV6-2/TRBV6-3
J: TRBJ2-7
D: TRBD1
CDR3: CASSPPDRGRIEQYF
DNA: TGTGCCAGCAGCCCCCCCGACAGGGGGCGGATCGAGCAGTACTTC

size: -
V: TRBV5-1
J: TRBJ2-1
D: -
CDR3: CASSLGQGYYNEQFF
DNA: TGCGCCAGCAGCTTGGGTCAGGGCTACTACAATGAGCAGTTCTTC

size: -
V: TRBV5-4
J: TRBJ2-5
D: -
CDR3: CASSLPGEETQYF
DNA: TGTGCCAGCAGCTTGCCAGGGGAGGAGACCCAGTACTTC

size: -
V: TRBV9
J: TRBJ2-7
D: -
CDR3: CASSVSTGPFYEQYF
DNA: TGTGCCAGCAGCGTGAGTACAGGTCCCTTCTACGAGCAGTACTTC

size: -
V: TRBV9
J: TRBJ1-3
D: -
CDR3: CASTPHGTGNTIYF
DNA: TGTGCCAGCACCCCCCACGGGACTGGAAACACCATATATTTT

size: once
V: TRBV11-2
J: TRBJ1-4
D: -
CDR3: CASNPGGSREKLFF
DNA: TGTGCCAGCAACCCCGGGGGATCAAGGGAAAAACTGTTTTTT

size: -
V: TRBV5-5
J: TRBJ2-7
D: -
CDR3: CASSERGTGPYEQYF
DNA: TGTGCCAGCAGCGAGCGCGGGACTGGGCCCTACGAGCAGTACTTC

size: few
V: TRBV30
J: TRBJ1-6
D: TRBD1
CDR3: CAWSVLGTGNHSPLHF
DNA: TGTGCCTGGAGTGTACTTGGGACAGGGAATCATTCACCCCTCCACTTT

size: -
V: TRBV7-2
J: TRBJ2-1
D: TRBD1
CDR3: CASSLVVGTGSNEQFF
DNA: TGTGCCAGCAGCTTAGTCGTAGGGACAGGGAGCAATGAGCAGTTCTTC

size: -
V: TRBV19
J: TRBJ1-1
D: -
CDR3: CASSWIGRQNTEAFF
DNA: TGTGCCAGTAGTTGGATTGGCAGACAGAACACTGAAGCTTTCTTT

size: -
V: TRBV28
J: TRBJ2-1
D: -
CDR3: CASNSGFNEQFF
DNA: TGTGCCAGCAATAGCGGCTTCAATGAGCAGTTCTTC

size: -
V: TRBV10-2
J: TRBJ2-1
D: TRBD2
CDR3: CATKTSGNPKDNEQFF
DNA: TGCGCCACGAAAACTAGCGGGAACCCCAAGGACAATGAGCAGTTCTTC

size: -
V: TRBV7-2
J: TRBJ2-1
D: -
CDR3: CASSLTRFSYNEQFF
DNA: TGTGCCAGCAGCTTAACGAGATTCTCCTACAATGAGCAGTTCTTC

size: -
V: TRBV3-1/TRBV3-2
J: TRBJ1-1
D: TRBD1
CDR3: CASSQDATGGTITF
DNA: TGTGCCAGCAGCCAAGACGCGACAGGGGGTACGATCACCTTT

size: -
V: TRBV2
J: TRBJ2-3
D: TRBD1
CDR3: CASCDDRVDTDTQYF
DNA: TGTGCCAGCTGTGATGACAGGGTTGACACAGATACGCAGTATTTT

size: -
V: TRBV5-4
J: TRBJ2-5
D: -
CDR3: CASSPSLETQYF
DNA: TGTGCCAGCAGCCCCTCACTTGAGACCCAGTACTTC

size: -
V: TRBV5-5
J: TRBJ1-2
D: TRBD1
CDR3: CAGGQVTPNYGYTF
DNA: TGTGCCGGGGGACAGGTGACTCCTAACTATGGCTACACCTTC

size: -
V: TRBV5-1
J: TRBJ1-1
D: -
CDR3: CASSIGEQGAEAFF
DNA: TGCGCCAGCAGCATAGGAGAACAGGGAGCTGAAGCTTTCTTT

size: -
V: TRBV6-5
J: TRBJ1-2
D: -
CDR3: CASSRGGFYGYTF
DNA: TGTGCCAGCAGCCGGGGGGGGTTCTATGGCTACACCTTC

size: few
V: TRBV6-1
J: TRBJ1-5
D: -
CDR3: CASSELENQPQHF
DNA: TGTGCCAGCAGTGAACTAGAGAATCAGCCCCAGCATTTT

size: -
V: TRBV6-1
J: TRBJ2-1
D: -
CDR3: CASSDPGISNEQFF
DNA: TGTGCCAGCAGTGACCCCGGGATAAGCAATGAGCAGTTCTTC

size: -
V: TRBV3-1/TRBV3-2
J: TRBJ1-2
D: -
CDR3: CASSQGTGDRGYTF
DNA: TGTGCCAGCAGCCAAGGAACGGGGGACCGAGGCTACACCTTC

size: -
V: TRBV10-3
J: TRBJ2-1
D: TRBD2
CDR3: CAIRGLAGNFEQFF
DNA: TGTGCCATCAGGGGACTAGCGGGAAATTTTGAGCAGTTCTTC

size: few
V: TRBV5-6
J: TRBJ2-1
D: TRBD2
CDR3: CASSGGTSGSPQFF
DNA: TGTGCCAGCAGCGGCGGGACTAGCGGGAGTCCGCAGTTCTTC